The 23 T cell receptor beta chains given below trace back to one sample, sequenced in a study of PD-L1 blockade in urothelial cancer. The repertoire was sequenced with immunoSEQ multiplex PCR; TCRdb's copy has only in-frame clones and lacks some. The table shows some 41,000 clones, with approximately 81% occurring only once. Time point: peripheral blood 6 weeks after treatment start. Material: PBMCs, obtained around atezolizumab (anti-PD-L1) treatment. The receptors were gathered from a man in his sixties or seventies with urothelial cancer.

J is TRBJ2-1 and V is TRBV11-2; a weak D match, TRBD2 (5 bases). The length of the CDR3 is 16 residues. From germline, CDR1 is SGHAT and CDR2 FQNNGV. V dropped 2 bases and J dropped 7 bases, with 18 bases sitting between them. The CDR3 sequence is CASSLNRGVGYNEQFF. The DNA of the CDR3 is TGTGCCAGCAGCTTAAACCGGGGTGTCGGGTATAATGAGCAGTTCTTC.

V and J are TRBV5-1 and TRBJ1-2; the match to TRBD1 covers 10 bases. V lost 0 bases to trimming and J lost 8 bases; unmatched junction nucleotides: 4. This CDR3 comprises 14 residues. Germline V gene lookup returns CDR1 SGHRS and CDR2 YFSETQ. For the CDR3, the DNA is TGCGCCAGCAGCTTGGGACAGGGGGCGACCGGCTACACCTTC. It encodes CASSLGQGATGYTF.

The rearrangement joins TRBV30 to TRBJ2-3, with 9 bases identical to TRBD1. The CDR3 runs 15 residues. Unmatched junction bases numbered 5, after V lost 0 bases and J lost 4 bases. Per germline, CDR1 GTSNPN and CDR2 SVGIG (reference sequence). The CDR3 DNA reads as TGTGCCTGGAGTGTAGGGGACAGGGTGCCAGATACGCAGTATTTT. The encoded protein is CAWSVGDRVPDTQYF.

This clone occurred a few times. The chain recombines TRBV5-1 with TRBJ2-1, with 10 bases aligning to TRBD2. This CDR3 region has 15 residues. The ends lost 8 bases at V and 4 bases at J; junction bases unmatched: 9. Germline-derived CDR1 and CDR2 are SGHRS and YFSETQ. For the CDR3, the DNA is TGCGCCAGTTTCCGGACTAGCGGTTTATACAATGAGCAGTTCTTC. Its protein is CASFRTSGLYNEQFF. The variable domain in full, with the rest retrieved from reference TRBV5-1 and TRBJ2-1, is KAGVTQTPRYLIKTRGQQVTLSCSPISGHRSVSWYQQTPGQGLQFLFEYFSETQRNKGNFPGRFSGRQFSNSRSEMNVSTLELGDSALYLCASFRTSGLYNEQFFGPGTRLTVL.

A single count supports this clone. The chain carries TRBV6-1 and TRBJ2-4, with 9 bases lining up with TRBD2. Per the germline V gene, CDR1 is MNHNS and CDR2 is SASEGT. This CDR3 has 13 amino acids. Trimming removed 11 bases from V and 6 bases from J; junction bases left unmatched: 8. CDR3 amino acids: CAAGGGWGNIQYF. The CDR3 nucleotides read TGTGCCGCGGGGGGGGGTTGGGGAAACATTCAGTACTTC.

The J gene is TRBJ2-2, the V gene TRBV19, with TRBD1 identical over 7 bases. This CDR3 has 15 residues. Per germline, CDR1 LNHDA and CDR2 SQIVND (reference sequence). J lost 7 bases, V lost 4 bases, and 9 bases had no gene match. The CDR3 is CASSKSTGILGELFF. The CDR3 DNA follows: TGTGCCAGTAGTAAATCGACAGGGATTCTCGGGGAGCTGTTTTTT.

V and J are TRBV5-1 and TRBJ2-1; TRBD1 aligns across 8 bases. Germline lookup yields CDR1 SGHRS and CDR2 YFSETQ. This CDR3 comprises 16 residues. Losses at the gene ends were 0 bases for V and 1 base for J; bases not matched to a gene: 3. The CDR3 loop reads CASSLVGQDSYNEQFF. Here the CDR3 DNA reads TGCGCCAGCAGCTTGGTGGGACAGGATTCCTACAATGAGCAGTTCTTC.

V gene TRBV6-1 combines with J gene TRBJ1-1, with 9 bases fitting TRBD1. Germline V gene lookup returns CDR1 MNHNS and CDR2 SASEGT. The CDR3 is 14 residues long. The junction had 0 bases not matched to a gene; V was cut back by 3 bases and J by 1 base. CDR3 residues: CASSEDRGNTEAFF. CDR3 in DNA: TGTGCCAGCAGTGAGGACAGGGGGAACACTGAAGCTTTCTTT.

About this clone: The germline gene is not matched at one end of the junction; a read error may be the cause. This chain links TRBV12-5 with TRBJ2-5; 8 positions agree with TRBD1. Germline lookup yields CDR1 LGHNT and CDR2 FRNRAP. The CDR3 runs 14 residues. The CDR3 loop reads CASGLDRAQETQYF. CDR3 bases: TGTGCTAGTGGCTTGGACAGGGCCCAAGAGACCCAGTACTTC.

V is TRBV10-3 and J is TRBJ1-2, with TRBD1 as a possible D gene (5 bases). The CDR3 is 14 amino acids. Germline V gene sequence: CDR1 ENHRY, CDR2 SYGVKD. V shed 2 bases and J shed 1 base, with 8 bases lying between them. The CDR3 loop reads CAISEAGNNYGYTF. CDR3 DNA sequence: TGTGCCATCAGTGAGGCAGGGAATAACTATGGCTACACCTTC.

The rearrangement uses TRBV14 and TRBJ2-4, with a weak D call TRBD1 (7 bases). V lost 2 bases to trimming and J lost 1 base, with 15 bases between them. The CDR3 runs to 17 residues. Germline CDR1 is SGHDN and CDR2 is FVKESK. The CDR3 bases are TGTGCCAGCAGCCAAACGTGGAGGGGGCGGGCCAAAAACATTCAGTACTTC. It yields the protein CASSQTWRGRAKNIQYF. Together with reference TRBV14 and TRBJ2-4, the CDR3 gives the full variable domain: EAGVTQFPSHSVIEKGQTVTLRCDPISGHDNLYWYRRVMGKEIKFLLHFVKESKQDESGMPNNRFLAERTGGTYSTLKVQPAELEDSGVYFCASSQTWRGRAKNIQYFGAGTRLSVL.

This chain links TRBV2 with TRBJ2-1, with D maybe TRBD2 (5 bases). V was clipped by 7 bases and J by 1 base, with 11 bases between them. This CDR3 has 14 amino acids. In germline, CDR1 is SNHLY, CDR2 FYNNEI. The CDR3 DNA follows: TGTGCCAGCATAGGTGGGAGTTCCTACAATGAGCAGTTCTTC. Encoded protein: CASIGGSSYNEQFF.

The chain links TRBV7-8 to TRBJ2-7; D perhaps matches TRBD1 (5 bases). The CDR3 sequence is 14 residues long. CDR1 and CDR2 from the germline V gene are SGHVS and FQNEAQ. The ends were cut back, 3 bases at V and 2 bases at J, with 11 bases in the middle. This chain's CDR3 is CASSFDQGPYEQYF. The CDR3 region has the DNA TGTGCCAGCAGCTTTGATCAGGGCCCCTACGAGCAGTACTTC.

This chain joins TRBV5-6 and TRBJ2-1; 13 nucleotides match TRBD2. This CDR3 spans 15 amino acids. V was clipped by 4 bases and J by 8 bases; unmatched bases: 6. Germline-derived CDR1 and CDR2 are SGHDT and YYEEEE. The CDR3 spells CASSPLGLAGDEQFF. The CDR3 DNA reads TGTGCCAGCAGCCCACTTGGACTAGCGGGAGATGAGCAGTTCTTC.

The rearrangement uses TRBV7-3 and TRBJ2-2; TRBD1 matches 7 bases. Germline V CDR1 and CDR2: SGHTA, FQGTGA. V lost 5 bases to trimming and J lost 6 bases; unmatched junction nucleotides: 9. This CDR3 has 15 amino acids. CDR3 region: CASSRQGSLAGELFF. The CDR3 coding sequence is TGTGCCAGCAGCCGACAGGGTTCTCTCGCCGGGGAGCTGTTTTTT. Filled out from reference TRBV7-3 and TRBJ2-2, the complete variable domain reads GAGVSQTPSNKVTEKGKYVELRCDPISGHTALYWYRQSLGQGPEFLIYFQGTGAADDSGLPNDRFFAVRPEGSVSTLKIQRTERGDSAVYLCASSRQGSLAGELFFGEGSRLTVL.

This clone was detected only once. The chain joins TRBV6-5 to TRBJ1-5; D is unclear. Trimming removed 6 bases at V and 7 bases at J, with 13 bases between. Germline-derived CDR1 and CDR2 are MNHEY and SVGAGI. The CDR3 spans 13 residues. CDR3: CASSSDPGQPQHF. The CDR3 region has the DNA TGTGCCAGCAGCTCAGACCCGGGACAGCCCCAGCATTTT.

The J gene is TRBJ1-1, the V gene TRBV28; tentatively, D is TRBD1 (5 bases). Germline V gene lookup returns CDR1 MDHEN and CDR2 SYDVKM. The V and J ends lost 1 base and 5 bases respectively, with 17 bases between them. The CDR3 sequence is 16 residues long. CDR3 in amino acids: CASSLSLGRAVTEAFF. For the CDR3, the DNA is TGTGCCAGCAGTTTATCCCTGGGCAGGGCTGTTACTGAAGCTTTCTTT.

The rearrangement uses TRBV5-1 and TRBJ2-1; 7 bases map to TRBD2. CDR1 and CDR2 from the germline V gene are SGHRS and YFSETQ. The CDR3 consists of 17 residues. The ends lost 4 bases at V and 3 bases at J; junction bases unmatched: 13. Here the CDR3 DNA reads TGCGCCAGCAGCCCCTGGCGAGGGACTACGGGCTACAATGAGCAGTTCTTC. Translation gives CASSPWRGTTGYNEQFF.

The chain carries TRBV5-1 and TRBJ1-2, with D possibly being TRBD1 (5 bases). Germline V gene lookup returns CDR1 SGHRS and CDR2 YFSETQ. The CDR3 sequence is 13 residues long. V lost 0 bases to trimming and J lost 7 bases, with 10 bases between them. CDR3 nucleotides: TGCGCCAGCAGCTTGGATCAGGGACTTGGCTACACCTTC. It codes for CASSLDQGLGYTF.

The chain links TRBV19 to TRBJ2-2, with 12 nucleotides matching TRBD1. The CDR3 length is 16 residues. V trimming: 4 bases; J trimming: 6 bases; junction bases outside the gene matches: 6. Germline V gene lookup returns CDR1 LNHDA and CDR2 SQIVND (reference sequence). This CDR3 reads CASSRWGQGAAGELFF. In DNA, the CDR3 is TGTGCCAGTAGTAGGTGGGGACAGGGGGCTGCCGGGGAGCTGTTTTTT. Variable domain in full (rest from reference TRBV19 and TRBJ2-2): DGGITQSPKYLFRKEGQNVTLSCEQNLNHDAMYWYRQDPGQGLRLIYYSQIVNDFQKGDIAEGYSVSREKKESFPLTVTSAQKNPTAFYLCASSRWGQGAAGELFFGEGSRLTVL.

This chain connects TRBV19 to TRBJ2-2; TRBD1 is a possible D gene (6 bases). CDR1 and CDR2 from the germline V gene are LNHDA and SQIVND (reference sequence). Trimming cost V 6 bases and J 5 bases, with 16 bases left between them. This CDR3 comprises 15 residues. The CDR3 reads CASSDAGVTTGELFF. CDR3 bases: TGTGCCAGTAGCGACGCAGGGGTAACGACCGGGGAGCTGTTTTTT.

J is TRBJ1-1 and V is TRBV19; D is unclear. The CDR3 totals 14 residues. CDR1 is LNHDA and CDR2 is SQIVND in the germline V gene (reference sequence). The V gene lost 0 bases and the J gene lost 5 bases, with 10 bases spanning the gap. The CDR3 region is CASSIDNRVTEAFF. In nucleotides, the CDR3 is TGTGCCAGTAGTATAGATAACAGAGTAACTGAAGCTTTCTTT.

The V and J genes are TRBV5-4 and TRBJ2-1, with TRBD2 matching over 11 bases. Trimming cost V 4 bases and J 6 bases; bases outside gene matches: 6. CDR1 is SGHNT and CDR2 is YYREEE in the germline V gene (reference sequence). The CDR3 length is 15 residues. The CDR3, as DNA: TGTGCCAGCAGCCCAGGGACTAGCGGAACCAATGAGCAGTTCTTC. Translation: CASSPGTSGTNEQFF.